These 22 T cell receptor beta chains share one sample of origin, sequenced in a study of cytomegalovirus exposure and HLA in healthy donors. PCR used 60 Vbeta primers and 13 Jbeta primers. Here immunoSEQ multiplex PCR was the method, and the copy in TCRdb shows in-frame clones only, minus some. The table has over 150,000 clones, about three quarters seen once. The source material was PBMCs. Every receptor here comes from a man aged 18-30 years in good health and CMV-seronegative.

The chain uses TRBV18 and TRBJ1-2; possible D gene TRBD1, 6 bases. CDR3 length equals 19 residues. V lost 3 bases to trimming and J lost 3 bases, with 26 bases between them. Germline CDR1 reads KGHSH; CDR2 reads LQKENI. The CDR3 sequence: CASSPKRGQTSLDYYGYTF. DNA for the CDR3: TGTGCCAGCTCACCCAAGCGGGGGCAGACTAGCCTGGATTACTATGGCTACACCTTC.

V is TRBV4-1 and J is TRBJ2-1; maybe TRBD2 (5 bases). The ends were cut back, 5 bases at V and 6 bases at J, with 14 bases in the middle. This CDR3 is 14 amino acids long. Per the germline V gene, CDR1 is MGHRA and CDR2 is YSYEKL. CDR3: CASSYSDSPNEQFF. CDR3 bases: TGCGCCAGCAGCTACTCGGACTCCCCCAATGAGCAGTTCTTC.

This clone has a single count. The V gene is TRBV2, the J gene TRBJ1-4; unclear D gene. This CDR3 contains 11 residues. Between the trimmed V and J ends, which lost 6 bases and 8 bases, there was a span of 7 bases. CDR1 SNHLY and CDR2 FYNNEI come from the germline V gene. In DNA, the CDR3 is TGTGCCAGCAGACCGGAGGAAAAACTGTTTTTT. This sequence encodes CASRPEEKLFF. Full variable domain (rest looked up from reference TRBV2 and TRBJ1-4): EPEVTQTPSHQVTQMGQEVILRCVPISNHLYFYWYRQILGQKVEFLVSFYNNEISEKSEIFDDQFSVERPDGSNFTLKIRSTKLEDSAMYFCASRPEEKLFFGSGTQLSVL.

This sequence joins TRBV10-1 and TRBJ2-7; TRBD1 aligns across 8 bases. The CDR3 is made up of 14 amino acids. The V and J ends lost 3 bases and 4 bases, in that order; junction bases with no gene match: 5. Germline values: CDR1 WNHNN, CDR2 SYGVQD (reference sequence). In nucleotides, the CDR3 is TGCGCCAGCAGTGACGGGCAGGGGGCTTACGAGCAGTACTTC. This sequence encodes CASSDGQGAYEQYF.

The genes are TRBV18 and TRBJ1-3; 7 positions agree with TRBD1. The V gene end was trimmed by 5 bases and the J gene end by 4 bases; junction bases not matched to a gene: 14. CDR1 is KGHSH, CDR2 LQKENI, per germline. This CDR3 contains 17 residues. In DNA, the CDR3 is TGTGCCAGCTCAGCCTCTTCACAGGGGAGAGGAGGAAACACCATATATTTT. This encodes CASSASSQGRGGNTIYF.

The V gene is TRBV19, the J gene TRBJ2-5; D is perhaps TRBD2 (7 bases). CDR1 is LNHDA and CDR2 is SQIVND in the germline V gene (reference sequence). V shed 4 bases and J shed 1 base, with 13 bases lying between them. The CDR3 is made up of 15 amino acids. CDR3 sequence reads: CASSRGPGGQETQYF. CDR3 DNA: TGTGCCAGTAGTAGGGGGCCGGGGGGCCAAGAGACCCAGTACTTC. Complete variable domain (other parts from reference TRBV19 and TRBJ2-5): DGGITQSPKYLFRKEGQNVTLSCEQNLNHDAMYWYRQDPGQGLRLIYYSQIVNDFQKGDIAEGYSVSREKKESFPLTVTSAQKNPTAFYLCASSRGPGGQETQYFGPGTRLLVL.

The chain links TRBV7-2 to TRBJ2-3; the D gene is possibly TRBD2 (6 bases). The CDR3 consists of 15 residues. V was clipped by 3 bases and J by 4 bases, with 14 bases between them. Per germline, CDR1 SGHTA and CDR2 FQGNSA. The CDR3: CASSLEGRSPDTQYF. DNA for the CDR3: TGTGCCAGCAGCTTGGAGGGTCGCAGCCCAGATACGCAGTATTTT.

The chain is built from TRBV7-2 and TRBJ2-3; D might be TRBD1 (6 bases). The CDR3 covers 14 residues. Trimming took 2 bases from V and 5 from J, leaving 11 bases between them. Germline CDR1 is SGHTA and CDR2 is FQGNSA. CDR3: CASSLSRGGDTQYF. The CDR3 nucleotides are TGTGCCAGCAGCTTAAGCAGAGGGGGAGATACGCAGTATTTT.

The sample holds a few counts of this clone. The rearrangement links TRBV4-1 to TRBJ2-7; 11 nucleotides match TRBD2. Trimming cost V 0 bases and J 5 bases; bases outside gene matches: 3. Germline V lookup: CDR1 MGHRA, CDR2 YSYEKL. The CDR3 extends over 15 amino acids. CDR3 DNA sequence: TGCGCCAGCAGCCAAGAAACTAGCGGGAGCGACGAGCAGTACTTC. It codes for CASSQETSGSDEQYF.

This sequence joins TRBV5-6 and TRBJ2-2, with 7 bases fitting TRBD1. V gave up 3 bases and J gave up 3 bases; unmatched junction bases: 11. CDR1 and CDR2 from the germline V gene are SGHDT and YYEEEE. The CDR3 totals 17 residues. The CDR3 is CASSYSFGTEHTGELFF. CDR3 sequence (DNA): TGTGCCAGCAGCTATTCATTCGGGACAGAACACACCGGGGAGCTGTTTTTT.

This chain links TRBV4-1 with TRBJ1-5; D is ambiguous. The CDR3 length is 17 residues. V was trimmed by 0 bases and J by 3 bases, leaving 15 bases between them. CDR1 and CDR2 (germline): MGHRA, YSYEKL. CDR3 DNA sequence: TGCGCCAGCAGCCAAGAAGTAAGGCAGGTCCACAATCAGCCCCAGCATTTT. This encodes CASSQEVRQVHNQPQHF.

CDR3 nucleotide sequence: TGTGCCAGCAGCCCCGCGGAGGGCAATCAGCCCCAGCATTTT. This codes for CASSPAEGNQPQHF. The genes are TRBV6-6 and TRBJ1-5; unclear D gene. The CDR3 contains 14 residues. CDR1 MNHNY and CDR2 SVGAGI come from the germline V gene (reference sequence). With 6 bases removed from V and 2 bases from J, the gap between germline ends came to 11 bases.

This clone was observed a handful of times. The chain is built from TRBV27 and TRBJ1-5, with 7 bases matching TRBD1. This CDR3 comprises 14 residues. The V and J ends lost 6 bases and 5 bases, in that order; junction bases with no gene match: 7. The germline gives CDR1 MNHEY, CDR2 SMNVEV (reference sequence). The CDR3 DNA reads TGTGCCAGCAGACGGACAGGAGGGGATCAGCCCCAGCATTTT. Its protein is CASRRTGGDQPQHF.

This chain links TRBV5-1 with TRBJ1-2; D perhaps matches TRBD1 (6 bases). CDR3 length: 14 amino acids. Germline loops: CDR1 SGHRS, CDR2 YFSETQ. Trimming removed 4 bases from V and 8 bases from J, with 18 bases in between. The CDR3 DNA is TGCGCCAGCAGCCTGGGGGGGCCAGGTGACGGCTACACCTTC. Amino acid sequence: CASSLGGPGDGYTF.

This chain links TRBV5-6 with TRBJ2-7; D possibly corresponds to TRBD2 (5 bases). The CDR3 spans 14 residues. V lost 0 bases and J 7 bases, leaving 14 bases between the germline ends. Per the germline V gene, CDR1 is SGHDT and CDR2 is YYEEEE. This CDR3 is CASSLAVEGGEQYF. The CDR3, as DNA: TGTGCCAGCAGCTTGGCGGTCGAGGGTGGTGAGCAGTACTTC.

The chain is built from TRBV2 and TRBJ1-1; D unresolved. The CDR3 covers 13 residues. With 1 base removed from V and 1 base from J, the gap between germline ends came to 4 bases. CDR1 SNHLY and CDR2 FYNNEI come from the germline V gene. CDR3: CASSEDTNTEAFF. The CDR3 DNA reads TGTGCCAGCAGTGAAGACACGAACACTGAAGCTTTCTTT.

V is TRBV7-6 and J is TRBJ1-3; TRBD1 agrees at 9 bases. V shed 2 bases and J 3 bases; nucleotides not matched to a gene: 5. The germline V gene has CDR1 SGHVS and CDR2 FNYEAQ. CDR3 length: 16 amino acids. CDR3 sequence (DNA): TGTGCCAGCAGCTTAATGGGGACAGGGAATGGAAACACCATATATTTT. This sequence encodes CASSLMGTGNGNTIYF.

Note on this clone: Other nucleotide sequences from this sample produce the same CDR3. The chain carries TRBV5-1 and TRBJ2-7; D possibly corresponds to TRBD2 (6 bases). The ends were cut back, 0 bases at V and 3 bases at J, with 16 bases in the middle. This CDR3 contains 16 residues. Germline-derived CDR1 and CDR2 are SGHRS and YFSETQ. This chain's CDR3 is CASSLGAGTPDYEQYF. The CDR3 DNA sequence: TGCGCCAGCAGCTTGGGGGCGGGGACCCCGGACTACGAGCAGTACTTC.

The DNA for the CDR3 is TGTGCCAGCAGCTTATCGGGGGGGAGTGAAAAACTGTTTTTT. This gives the protein CASSLSGGSEKLFF. V is TRBV7-2 and J is TRBJ1-4; a possible D gene is TRBD1 (5 bases). The germline gives CDR1 SGHTA, CDR2 FQGNSA. The ends were cut back, 2 bases at V and 7 bases at J, with 11 bases in the middle. The CDR3 sequence is 14 residues long.

The gene calls are TRBV5-5 and TRBJ2-5, with D perhaps TRBD1 (5 bases). CDR3 length: 16 residues. Germline V gives CDR1 SGHKS, CDR2 YYEKEE (reference sequence). The V and J ends lost 3 bases and 6 bases respectively, with 21 bases between them. The CDR3 loop is CASSSRVTPGMQTQYF. The CDR3 nucleotides read TGTGCCAGCAGCTCCCGGGTCACCCCAGGGATGCAGACCCAGTACTTC.

The rearrangement uses TRBV28 and TRBJ1-1, with TRBD1 as a possible D gene (6 bases). Trimming shortened V by 7 bases and J by 1 base, and 13 bases separated the two germline ends. The CDR3 is made up of 14 amino acids. Germline CDR1 and CDR2: MDHEN and SYDVKM. This CDR3 reads CASKMGGGNTEAFF. As DNA, the CDR3 is TGTGCCAGCAAGATGGGAGGGGGGAACACTGAAGCTTTCTTT. Using reference TRBV28 and TRBJ1-1 for the parts outside the CDR3, the full variable domain is DVKVTQSSRYLVKRTGEKVFLECVQDMDHENMFWYRQDPGLGLRLIYFSYDVKMKEKGDIPEGYSVSREKKERFSLILESASTNQTSMYLCASKMGGGNTEAFFGQGTRLTVV.

This chain links TRBV6-6 with TRBJ2-5, with TRBD1 matching over 7 bases. The J call may be mistaken, given a closer DNA end match to TRBJ2-7. The CDR3 totals 15 residues. The germline CDR1 and CDR2 sequences are MNHNY and SVGAGI (reference sequence). The CDR3 here is CASSLPGTVSYEQYF. The DNA for the CDR3 is TGTGCCAGCTCTTTACCCGGGACAGTCTCCTACGAGCAGTACTTC.